This T cell receptor beta chain was found in a study of shared clonotypes between healthy human individuals. The CDR3 runs to 13 residues. The germline CDR1 and CDR2 sequences are SGHNT and YENEEA. The V end lost 3 bases, the J end lost 10 bases, and 10 bases lay between the germline ends. Generated by immunoSEQ multiplex PCR, the TCRdb table keeps only in-frame clones and is missing some. The sample gives nearly 1,000,000 clones, about 80% of which show up once; about 1.5% is in the top ten. Source material: memory CD4+ T cells sorted from blood. Subset of the sample: CD45RA-negative fraction. This TCR was recovered from a man aged 18-30 years in good health. V usage is TRBV11-3 and J usage is TRBJ1-6; the D is unclear. CDR3 DNA: TGTGCCAGCAGCTTGGCCACGGGGTCACCCCTCCACTTT. It specifies CASSLATGSPLHF.